These T cell receptor beta chains were read from a single sample in a study of beta chain features in type 1 diabetes. Repertoires were generated with immunoSEQ multiplex PCR, while TCRdb's copy carries only in-frame clones and drops some. The sample lists roughly 350,000 clones; over 9% were seen once. Sequenced sample: central memory CD4+ T cells from blood. These TCRs come from a man between 25 and 39 years old with type 1 diabetes. CDR3s include the opening cysteine and the closing phenylalanine or tryptophan. D genes are given only for firm matches. Clone size appears in some rows only: once, few, many, or a class for an expanded clone.

cdr3_length clone_size d_call j_call v_call cdr3_nt cdr3_aa
13 few TRBD1 TRBJ1-2 TRBV5-5 TGCGCCAGCAGCCCCGGGACAGGGTATGGCTACACCTTC CASSPGTGYGYTF
14 - - TRBJ1-5 TRBV28 TGTGCCGCTTCCGCCGTCGGGGGCCATCAGCCCCAGCATTTT CAASAVGGHQPQHF
14 - - TRBJ2-1 TRBV6-5 TGTGCCAGCAGTCCGACGGGTAGGGGTAATGAGCAGTTCTTC CASSPTGRGNEQFF
16 few TRBD1 TRBJ2-2 TRBV7-2 TGTGCCAGCAGCTTAGGAGGACAGGGTAGCACCGGGGAGCTGTTTTTT CASSLGGQGSTGELFF
15 - - TRBJ2-2 TRBV5-6 TGTGCCAGCAGCTTGCCGCGACAGGACACCGGGGAGCTGTTTTTT CASSLPRQDTGELFF
16 - TRBD2 TRBJ2-7 TRBV11-2 TGTGCCAGCAGCATACTAGCGGGAGGAGGCCGCTACGAGCAGTACTTC CASSILAGGGRYEQYF
12 - - TRBJ2-4 TRBV7-2 TGTGCCAGCAGCTTAGACAGGGACATTCAGTACTTC CASSLDRDIQYF
15 - - TRBJ2-5 TRBV7-9 TGTGCCAGCAGCTTAGCTCCCGTGAGTCCTGAGACCCAGTACTTC CASSLAPVSPETQYF
14 - - TRBJ2-7 TRBV11-2 TGTGCCAGCAGCTTAGATCAATCAGACTACGAGCAGTACTTC CASSLDQSDYEQYF
17 - TRBD2 TRBJ2-3 TRBV19 TGTGCCAGTAGTCCAGGTCGACTAGCGGGAGGCTTAGATACGCAGTATTTT CASSPGRLAGGLDTQYF
13 few TRBD1 TRBJ2-7 TRBV29-1 TGCAGCGTTGGAAACTTACAGGGGTACGAGCAGTACTTC CSVGNLQGYEQYF
15 - TRBD1 TRBJ1-5 TRBV4-2 TGTGCCAGCAGCCAAGATAAAACAGGGGGTCAGCCCCAGCATTTT CASSQDKTGGQPQHF
12 - - TRBJ2-5 TRBV29-1 TGCAGCGTACGCAGGGGTCTCGAGACCCAGTACTTC CSVRRGLETQYF
18 few TRBD2 TRBJ2-1 TRBV9 TGTGCCAGCAGTGTAAGGGCTACCGGGACTACGGGTTTGAATGAGCAGTTCTTC CASSVRATGTTGLNEQFF
15 few - TRBJ1-4 TRBV5-6 TGTGCCAGCAGCTTGTTAGCGGAGTTGGACAGAAAACTGTTTTTT CASSLLAELDRKLFF
12 - - TRBJ2-7 TRBV6-6 TGTGCCAGCAGTTCCCTCGTTGGCGAGCAGTACTTC CASSSLVGEQYF
16 few - TRBJ2-1 TRBV5-1 TGCGCCAGCAGCCCCCGACTCCGCAGCTCCTACAATGAGCAGTTCTTC CASSPRLRSSYNEQFF
13 - - TRBJ2-5 TRBV5-4 TGTGCCAGCAGCAAGGACTACTGGGAGACCCAGTACTTC CASSKDYWETQYF
14 - - TRBJ1-1 TRBV15 TGTGCCACCAGCAGAGCCCAGGGGTGGACTGAAGCTTTCTTT CATSRAQGWTEAFF
13 - - TRBJ1-2 TRBV5-4 TGTGCCAGCAGCTTGGGGCAGAACTATGGCTACACCTTC CASSLGQNYGYTF
15 - TRBD2 TRBJ2-5 TRBV11-3 TGTGCCAGCAGCTCGAGCGGGAGGGCCGCTGAGACCCAGTACTTC CASSSSGRAAETQYF
15 few - TRBJ2-1 TRBV5-6 TGTGCCAGCAGCCCCTGGACCCTCTCCTACAATGAGCAGTTCTTC CASSPWTLSYNEQFF
19 many TRBD1 TRBJ2-6 TRBV5-4 TGTGCCAGCAGCTTGGCACAGGGGATCTATAGCTCTGGGGCCAACGTCCTGACTTTC CASSLAQGIYSSGANVLTF
13 many - TRBJ2-1 TRBV7-2 TGTGCCAGCAGCTTAGGTGGCCCCAGAGGGCAGTTCTTC CASSLGGPRGQFF
14 few - TRBJ2-5 TRBV29-1 TGCAGCGTTGAACTTTCGGTGAGAGGGGAGACCCAGTACTTC CSVELSVRGETQYF
12 few - TRBJ2-3 TRBV12-5 TGTGCTAGTGGTCCCCGGACAGATACGCAGTATTTT CASGPRTDTQYF
11 many - TRBJ2-3 TRBV11-2 TGTGCCAGCAGTCTGGGGGATACGCAGTATTTT CASSLGDTQYF